The 24 T cell receptor beta chains in this list originate from one sample, sequenced in a study of blood T cells in healthy people across ages. Next came a second PCR, run for about 7 to 11 cycles, which used a sample-barcoded 5' primer along with a J-beta primer mix. TCRdb reprocessed the 5' RACE reads with MiXCR, giving one entry per CDR3 protein. The table lists some 1.5 million distinct CDR3 sequences, roughly 30% of them singletons. The sample consisted of blood. The receptors stem from a woman younger than 45 in good health.

This clonotype was counted ten times or more. This rearrangement joins TRBV20-1 to TRBJ2-5; 10 bases align to TRBD2. The CDR3 contains 16 residues. Germline V CDR1 and CDR2: DFQATT, SNEGSKA (reference sequence). V lost 0 bases and J lost 4; bases outside the gene matches: 8. This chain's CDR3 is CSARDPSGRIGETQYF. The CDR3 DNA reads TGCAGTGCTAGAGACCCTAGCGGGAGAATCGGAGAGACCCAGTACTTC.

V is TRBV24-1 and J is TRBJ1-6; 8 bases fit TRBD1. This CDR3 has 16 amino acids. The V segment lost 4 bases and the J segment 9 bases; nucleotides outside the gene matches: 10. The germline V gene has CDR1 KGHDR and CDR2 SFDVKD. CDR3 bases: TGTGCCACCAGTGACCCTGGCGGGACAGGAAGTTCACCCCTCCACTTT. This translates into CATSDPGGTGSSPLHF.

This clonotype appeared many times. The rearrangement uses TRBV6-5 and TRBJ2-5, with D tentatively TRBD2 (6 bases). The V gene lost 0 bases and the J gene lost 2 bases, with 10 bases spanning the gap. CDR1 is MNHEY and CDR2 is SVGAGI in the germline V gene. This CDR3 region has 15 residues. The CDR3 protein is CASSYSVGRQETQYF. Written as DNA, the CDR3 is TGTGCCAGCAGTTACTCGGTAGGGAGGCAAGAGACCCAGTACTTC.

The gene calls are TRBV12-3 or TRBV12-4 and TRBJ2-7; D is undetermined. The CDR3 totals 14 residues. Trimming pared 3 bases from V and 7 bases from J, leaving 16 bases between. CDR3 protein: CASSLSEAVREQYF. CDR3 DNA sequence: TGTGCCAGCAGTTTGAGCGAGGCGGTTCGGGAGCAGTACTTC.

V gene TRBV2 combines with J gene TRBJ1-5; 10 bases fit TRBD1. The CDR3 totals 15 residues. Per the germline V gene, CDR1 is SNHLY and CDR2 is FYNNEI. The V segment lost 6 bases and the J segment 4 bases; nucleotides outside the gene matches: 6. The CDR3 reads CASSATGGQNQPQHF. The CDR3 coding sequence is TGTGCCAGCAGCGCGACAGGGGGCCAAAATCAGCCCCAGCATTTT.

The chain carries TRBV27 and TRBJ2-3; TRBD1 matches at 7 bases. The CDR3 is 14 amino acids. Germline V gives CDR1 MNHEY, CDR2 SMNVEV (reference sequence). J lost 5 bases, V lost 7 bases, and 9 bases had no gene match. CDR3 sequence reads: CASTWKGAGDTQYF. The CDR3 nucleotides read TGTGCCAGCACTTGGAAGGGGGCCGGAGATACGCAGTATTTT.

This clonotype was observed a few times. The chain uses TRBV5-1 and TRBJ2-3; D is undetermined. Germline CDR1 and CDR2: SGHRS and YFSETQ. V shed 0 bases and J shed 0 bases, with 11 bases lying between them. The CDR3 runs to 16 residues. For the CDR3, the DNA is TGCGCCAGCAGCTTGGATACTGCAACTAGCACAGATACGCAGTATTTT. It is translated as CASSLDTATSTDTQYF.

This clonotype was recorded at least ten times. The chain is built from TRBV2 and TRBJ2-7, with D maybe TRBD2 (6 bases). Trimming removed 7 bases from V and 3 bases from J, with 16 bases in between. This CDR3 is 14 amino acids long. Germline CDR1 and CDR2: SNHLY and FYNNEI. DNA of the CDR3: TGTGCCAGCACCCGGGACTTATATTACTACGAGCAGTACTTC. Translating gives CASTRDLYYYEQYF.

Of note for this clonotype: This may be a read error: a much more frequent sequence differs by one nucleotide. The chain has TRBV6-6 and TRBJ2-7, with D possibly TRBD1 on 6 matching bases. The CDR3 has 13 residues. Per the germline V gene, CDR1 is MNHNY and CDR2 is SVGAGI (reference sequence). Trimming took 8 bases from V and 12 from J, leaving 23 bases between them. In DNA, the CDR3 is TGTGCCAGCGCTACAGGGAACGAAAACATTCGGTACTTC. This codes for CASATGNENIRYF.

This clonotype was seen more than once but under ten times. The genes are TRBV29-1 and TRBJ1-5, with D possibly being TRBD1 (5 bases). Germline V gene sequence: CDR1 SQVTM, CDR2 ANQGSEA. CDR3 length: 14 amino acids. Trimming took off 4 bases at V and 0 bases at J, with 10 bases between the two ends. The DNA of the CDR3 is TGCAGCGTTGCGGGGCAGTATAGCAATCAGCCCCAGCATTTT. Encoded protein: CSVAGQYSNQPQHF. Together with reference TRBV29-1 and TRBJ1-5, the CDR3 gives the full variable domain: SAVISQKPSRDICQRGTSLTIQCQVDSQVTMMFWYRQQPGQSLTLIATANQGSEATYESGFVIDKFPISRPNLTFSTLTVSNMSPEDSSIYLCSVAGQYSNQPQHFGDGTRLSIL.

The gene calls are TRBV5-1 and TRBJ1-2; D is possibly TRBD1 (6 bases). Germline assignment: CDR1 SGHRS and CDR2 YFSETQ. This CDR3 spans 14 amino acids. V was clipped by 0 bases and J by 6 bases, with 12 bases between them. CDR3 DNA sequence: TGCGCCAGCAGCTTGGCGGGACAACTAGATGGCTACACCTTC. Its protein is CASSLAGQLDGYTF.

This clonotype was recorded many times. V and J are TRBV28 and TRBJ2-7, with 10 bases lining up with TRBD1. Germline loops: CDR1 MDHEN, CDR2 SYDVKM. The CDR3 sequence is 15 residues long. V was pared by 6 bases and J by 6 bases, with 11 bases of the junction left unmatched. The CDR3 protein is CASRAPGQGTVEQYF. The CDR3 coding sequence is TGTGCCAGCAGGGCTCCGGGACAGGGGACAGTCGAGCAGTACTTC.

This clonotype has a handful of counts. The chain carries TRBV28 and TRBJ2-7, with 8 positions matching TRBD1. This CDR3 contains 15 residues. V shed 6 bases and J 4 bases; nucleotides not matched to a gene: 11. Germline CDR1 reads MDHEN; CDR2 reads SYDVKM. The CDR3 DNA reads TGTGCCAGCAGGGGCAGGGCAGGGGGCACGTACGAGCAGTACTTC. Translation: CASRGRAGGTYEQYF.

This clonotype appeared a few times. Sequence at one end of the junction differs from germline and may be a read error. The V and J genes are TRBV6-6 and TRBJ1-2; 8 positions agree with TRBD1. Looked up from germline, CDR1 is MNHNY and CDR2 is SVGAGI (reference sequence). The CDR3 is made up of 14 amino acids. This CDR3 is CASSYSAGGNGHTF. The CDR3 DNA sequence: TGTGCCAGCAGTTACTCGGCAGGGGGCAATGGCCACACCTTC.

The chain employs TRBV7-2 and TRBJ2-5, with no clear D. V lost 3 bases to trimming and J lost 2 bases, with 22 bases between them. The germline V gene has CDR1 SGHTA and CDR2 FQGNSA. The CDR3 contains 18 residues. The CDR3 DNA is TGTGCCAGCAGCTTGGGGAAGGAAGCGAGAAGGGTACAAGAGACCCAGTACTTC. Translating gives CASSLGKEARRVQETQYF.

This clonotype has more than one count but fewer than ten. The chain recombines TRBV7-8 with TRBJ2-3, with D perhaps TRBD2 (6 bases). Trimming shortened V by 4 bases and J by 6 bases, and 17 bases separated the two germline ends. From germline, CDR1 is SGHVS and CDR2 FQNEAQ. The CDR3 sequence is 15 residues long. The CDR3 bases are TGTGCCAGCAGCTCCCGGGACGGGAGATCCGATACGCAGTATTTT. Its translation: CASSSRDGRSDTQYF.

The chain links TRBV7-2 to TRBJ2-5, with 16 bases matching TRBD2. V trimming: 0 bases; J trimming: 5 bases; junction bases outside the gene matches: 15. The CDR3 consists of 21 residues. The germline V gene has CDR1 SGHTA and CDR2 FQGNSA. In DNA form, the CDR3 reads TGTGCCAGCAGCTTAGCAGCACAGGGACTAGCGGGAGGGCCGGGAGAGGAGACCCAGTACTTC. Its protein product is CASSLAAQGLAGGPGEETQYF.

This clonotype has just a few counts. This chain connects TRBV6-6 to TRBJ2-7; tentative D call: TRBD2 (6 bases). This CDR3 has 15 amino acids. V was clipped by 6 bases and J by 2 bases, with 17 bases between them. Germline V gene data show CDR1 as MNHNY and CDR2 as SVGAGI (reference sequence). CDR3 protein: CASSPGGELTYEQYF. Here the CDR3 DNA reads TGTGCCAGCAGCCCCGGCGGGGAGTTAACCTACGAGCAGTACTTC.

This clonotype has a handful of counts. The chain links TRBV7-9 to TRBJ1-1; D possibly corresponds to TRBD1 (5 bases). The CDR3 runs to 13 residues. The germline gives CDR1 SEHNR, CDR2 FQNEAQ (reference sequence). The ends were cut back, 10 bases at V and 1 base at J, with 13 bases in the middle. The CDR3: CANRLGANTEAFF. The CDR3 coding sequence is TGTGCCAACAGGCTCGGAGCGAACACTGAAGCTTTCTTT. Full variable domain (outside the CDR3, taken from reference TRBV7-9 and TRBJ1-1): DTGVSQNPRHKITKRGQNVTFRCDPISEHNRLYWYRQTLGQGPEFLTYFQNEAQLEKSRLLSDRFSAERPKGSFSTLEIQRTEQGDSAMYLCANRLGANTEAFFGQGTRLTVV.

This clonotype turned up a few times. This chain connects TRBV28 to TRBJ2-4, with D possibly being TRBD2 (6 bases). The length of the CDR3 is 12 residues. Between the trimmed V and J ends, which lost 9 bases and 7 bases, there was a span of 13 bases. Germline V gives CDR1 MDHEN, CDR2 SYDVKM. CDR3 sequence: CASRGELNIQYF. DNA for the CDR3: TGTGCCAGTCGCGGGGAGCTGAACATTCAGTACTTC.

This clonotype has just a few counts. Relative to the germline gene, one junction end is altered; a read error may explain this. The rearrangement links TRBV3-1 to TRBJ2-1; 7 bases fit TRBD1. Germline V gene sequence: CDR1 LGHDT, CDR2 YNNKEL (reference sequence). The CDR3 contains 16 residues. CDR3 residues: CVSSHIGKGAPNEQFF. The CDR3 DNA reads TGTGTCAGCAGCCATATTGGGAAGGGGGCGCCCAATGAGCAGTTCTTC.

This chain joins TRBV7-7 and TRBJ2-2, with D possibly called TRBD1 or TRBD2 (5 bases each). There are 15 residues in the CDR3. Germline loops: CDR1 SSHAT, CDR2 FNYEAQ (reference sequence). The ends were cut back, 3 bases at V and 3 bases at J, with 11 bases in the middle. CDR3 residues: CASSFEGLDTGELFF. DNA for the CDR3: TGTGCCAGCAGCTTCGAGGGGCTGGACACCGGGGAGCTGTTTTTT.

This clonotype was seen a handful of times. The CDR3 DNA is TGCAGTGCTAGAGATTCCCTCGAAGATGAGCAGTTCTTC. The encoded protein is CSARDSLEDEQFF. V gene TRBV20-1 combines with J gene TRBJ2-1; D not certain. The CDR3 is 13 amino acids. The V end lost 0 bases, the J end lost 8 bases, and 11 bases lay between the germline ends. Germline V gene sequence: CDR1 DFQATT, CDR2 SNEGSKA (reference sequence).

The V call is TRBV9, the J call TRBJ2-5, with D possibly called TRBD1 or TRBD2 (6 bases each). The germline V gene has CDR1 SGDLS and CDR2 YYNGEE. Trimming removed 1 base at V and 4 bases at J, with 11 bases between. This CDR3 is 14 amino acids long. CDR3 sequence: CASSVRLGGETQYF. CDR3 nucleotides: TGTGCCAGCAGCGTACGACTAGGGGGAGAGACCCAGTACTTC. The full variable domain, in which reference TRBV9 and TRBJ2-5 provide the parts outside the CDR3, is DSGVTQTPKHLITATGQRVTLRCSPRSGDLSVYWYQQSLDQGLQFLIQYYNGEERAKGNILERFSAQQFPDLHSELNLSSLELGDSALYFCASSVRLGGETQYFGPGTRLLVL.